This T cell receptor beta chain emerged from a study of blood T cell repertoires in COVID-19. Using immunoSEQ multiplex PCR, the repertoire was profiled, and TCRdb retains in-frame clones only, with some absent. The table records some 160,000 clones, approximately 92% of them present only once. The specimen was peripheral blood. The source of this sequence is an older woman with active COVID-19.

CDR3 DNA sequence: TGTGCCAGCAGTTTACCCCACCCGGGACAGGGGAATTCACCCCTCCACTTT. It translates to CASSLPHPGQGNSPLHF. The chain employs TRBV28 and TRBJ1-6; 10 bases fit TRBD1. Germline V gene data show CDR1 as MDHEN and CDR2 as SYDVKM. This CDR3 region has 17 residues. The V gene end was trimmed by 2 bases and the J gene end by 7 bases; junction bases not matched to a gene: 8.